This TCR beta chain was obtained from a study of beta chain features in type 1 diabetes. This CDR3 has 15 residues. V lost 1 base and J 2 bases, leaving 14 bases between the germline ends. Germline V gene data show CDR1 as SQVTM and CDR2 as ANQGSEA. The isolated RNA, all of it, was reverse transcribed, so expressed TCRB transcripts were what got sequenced. The repertoire was sequenced with immunoSEQ multiplex PCR; TCRdb's copy has only in-frame clones and lacks some. This sample has 500,000 to 850,000 clones, with around 15% found just once. Findings of the study overall: TCRB CDR3 length was moderately but significantly reduced in all four CD4+ subsets of Type 1 diabetes patients.

On this clone itself: Its specificity is unknown.

The sequencing sample was made of naive CD4+ T cells from blood. The receptor was derived from a man between 18 and 35 years old with type 1 diabetes. The chain has TRBV29-1 and TRBJ1-1; no reliable D call. This CDR3 is CSVEALQSINTEAFF. The CDR3 region has the DNA TGCAGCGTTGAAGCTCTACAGAGTATAAACACTGAAGCTTTCTTT.